The source of this T cell receptor (beta chain) is a study of long-term antiretroviral therapy in people with HIV. Study-wide findings and caveats: Information pertaining to ART adherence, viral resistance or therapeutic modifications was not obtained.

Running of the v3.0 immunoSEQ assay took place at survey level. Profiling relied on immunoSEQ multiplex PCR, and the TCRdb table lists in-frame clones only, not all of them. Of roughly 20,000 clones listed, roughly 80% are singletons. Trimming at V came to 4 bases and at J to 5 bases, leaving 6 bases not matched to a gene. CDR1 and CDR2 (germline): MNHEY, SMNVEV (reference sequence). There are 14 residues in the CDR3. In this sample, this clone turned up a few times. Its antigen is as yet unknown. This TCR derives from a man younger than 35 with HIV. Sequenced here: unsorted PBMCs, sampled roughly 4 years after starting antiretroviral therapy. The V gene is TRBV27, the J gene TRBJ1-2; 8 nucleotides match TRBD1. The CDR3 DNA follows: TGTGCCAGCAGTTCCGCGACAGGGGCTTATGGCTACACCTTC. This sequence encodes CASSSATGAYGYTF.